Listed below are T cell receptor beta chains from one sample, sequenced in a study of T-cell memory formation after mild COVID-19. TCRdb re-called the 5' RACE reads through MiXCR, storing one row per CDR3 protein. The table has more than 350,000 distinct CDR3 sequences, around 21% seen once. Input material: PBMCs or a T cell subset sorted from them (not recorded which). The receptors here all came from an adult woman who had mild COVID-19 (a few samples of this study predate the infection). Cell type and time point are not known. CDR3s include the opening cysteine and the closing phenylalanine or tryptophan. A D gene is named only where the DNA matches it firmly. Not all rows give a size; the values are once, few, many and, for expanded clones, a class.

j_call: TRBJ1-1; clone_size: few; d_call: -; v_call: TRBV2; cdr3_nt: TGTGCCAGCAGTGAAGGGGGTTTTGGGGAAGCTTTCTTT; cdr3_aa: CASSEGGFGEAFF
j_call: TRBJ1-2; clone_size: -; d_call: -; v_call: TRBV2; cdr3_nt: TGTGCCAGCAGTGCTCGGAAGATCTATGGCTACACCTTC; cdr3_aa: CASSARKIYGYTF
j_call: TRBJ2-7; clone_size: few; d_call: -; v_call: TRBV3-1; cdr3_nt: TGTGCCAGCAGCCAAGTAGTAGCCGAGCAGTACTTC; cdr3_aa: CASSQVVAEQYF
j_call: TRBJ2-1; clone_size: few; d_call: -; v_call: TRBV6-5; cdr3_nt: TGTGCCAGCAGTGGCGCCGGGACTTTCACGCCCAGGGAGCAGTTCTTC; cdr3_aa: CASSGAGTFTPREQFF
j_call: TRBJ2-5; clone_size: few; d_call: -; v_call: TRBV7-6; cdr3_nt: TGTGCCAGCAGTCAGAAGGGACTTCAAGAGACCCAGTACTTC; cdr3_aa: CASSQKGLQETQYF
j_call: TRBJ2-3; clone_size: few; d_call: -; v_call: TRBV7-3; cdr3_nt: TGTGCCAGCAGCCCGAATCGACAGCCAGATACGCAGTATTTT; cdr3_aa: CASSPNRQPDTQYF
j_call: TRBJ1-2; clone_size: -; d_call: -; v_call: TRBV20-1; cdr3_nt: TGCAGTGCTAGAGTCCCACCCGGAAAAGCTAACTATGGCTACACCTTC; cdr3_aa: CSARVPPGKANYGYTF
j_call: TRBJ2-1; clone_size: few; d_call: TRBD2; v_call: TRBV11-3; cdr3_nt: TGTGCCAGCAGCTTAGCCGCGGGAGGTGAGCAGTTCTTC; cdr3_aa: CASSLAAGGEQFF
j_call: TRBJ1-1; clone_size: many; d_call: -; v_call: TRBV5-1; cdr3_nt: TGCGCCAGCAGCTTGGCTCTGGGCTCAGGAGCTTTCTTT; cdr3_aa: CASSLALGSGAFF
j_call: TRBJ2-7; clone_size: -; d_call: -; v_call: TRBV5-1; cdr3_nt: TGCGCCAGCGCGCCGTGGGGCTCCTACGAGCAGTACTTC; cdr3_aa: CASAPWGSYEQYF
j_call: TRBJ2-1; clone_size: few; d_call: TRBD1; v_call: TRBV14; cdr3_nt: TGTGCCAGCAGCCAGATGGGCCCGGGACAGTCTTCCGAGCAGTTCTTC; cdr3_aa: CASSQMGPGQSSEQFF
j_call: TRBJ2-4; clone_size: -; d_call: -; v_call: TRBV5-1; cdr3_nt: TGCGCCAGCAGCTCATCACAGGGATCGACCATTCAGTACTTC; cdr3_aa: CASSSSQGSTIQYF
j_call: TRBJ1-2; clone_size: -; d_call: TRBD1; v_call: TRBV18; cdr3_nt: TGTGCCAGCTCACCGGGTTCAGGGGGCAATGGCTACACCTTC; cdr3_aa: CASSPGSGGNGYTF
j_call: TRBJ1-5; clone_size: few; d_call: -; v_call: TRBV12-3/TRBV12-4; cdr3_nt: TGTGCCAGCAGTTTAGTCGGGGTCTCTCGGCCCCAGCATTTT; cdr3_aa: CASSLVGVSRPQHF
j_call: TRBJ2-5; clone_size: -; d_call: TRBD1; v_call: TRBV12-3/TRBV12-4; cdr3_nt: TGTGCCAGCAGTTCACAGGGGACGGGGGAGACCCAGTACTTC; cdr3_aa: CASSSQGTGETQYF
j_call: TRBJ2-5; clone_size: few; d_call: -; v_call: TRBV29-1; cdr3_nt: TGCAGCGTTGGTCATGGGTTCGTGGAGACCCAGTACTTC; cdr3_aa: CSVGHGFVETQYF
j_call: TRBJ2-7; clone_size: -; d_call: -; v_call: TRBV30; cdr3_nt: TGTGCCTGGATTAAGCAGGGGTTAAGCTACGAGCAGTACTTC; cdr3_aa: CAWIKQGLSYEQYF
j_call: TRBJ1-1; clone_size: -; d_call: TRBD1; v_call: TRBV2; cdr3_nt: TGTGCCAGCAGCCAGAGGACAGGGCCGAACACTGAAGCTTTCTTT; cdr3_aa: CASSQRTGPNTEAFF
j_call: TRBJ2-7; clone_size: once; d_call: -; v_call: TRBV6-2/TRBV6-3; cdr3_nt: TGTGCCAGCAGTCGCTTCCCGGCGGTCGAACCCTACGAGCAGTACTTC; cdr3_aa: CASSRFPAVEPYEQYF
j_call: TRBJ2-7; clone_size: few; d_call: TRBD1; v_call: TRBV7-9; cdr3_nt: TGTGCCAGCAGCTTAGCCCCCGGGACAGGGAGCTCCTACGAGCAGTACTTC; cdr3_aa: CASSLAPGTGSSYEQYF
j_call: TRBJ1-2; clone_size: many; d_call: -; v_call: TRBV7-2; cdr3_nt: TGTGCCAGCAGCTTAGCGGGGGCGGGGCAGTATGGCTACACCTTC; cdr3_aa: CASSLAGAGQYGYTF
j_call: TRBJ2-7; clone_size: -; d_call: -; v_call: TRBV6-6; cdr3_nt: TGTGCCAGCAGTCAGGGACTTTCCTACTACGAGCAGTACTTC; cdr3_aa: CASSQGLSYYEQYF
j_call: TRBJ2-5; clone_size: few; d_call: -; v_call: TRBV5-5; cdr3_nt: TGTGCCAGCAGCTTGGTAGCCCTGGAGACCCAGTACTTC; cdr3_aa: CASSLVALETQYF
j_call: TRBJ1-2; clone_size: few; d_call: TRBD1; v_call: TRBV7-2; cdr3_nt: TGTGCCAGCAGCGCCAGTGATAGGGGGCGATTGGATGGCTACACCTTC; cdr3_aa: CASSASDRGRLDGYTF
j_call: TRBJ2-1; clone_size: -; d_call: -; v_call: TRBV11-2; cdr3_nt: TGTGCCAGCAGCTCCTTCGGGGAGCGGGTGCAGTTCTTC; cdr3_aa: CASSSFGERVQFF
j_call: TRBJ2-3; clone_size: few; d_call: -; v_call: TRBV7-9; cdr3_nt: TGTGCCAGCGCCTGGTCGGGGGGCTCAGATACGCAGTATTTT; cdr3_aa: CASAWSGGSDTQYF
j_call: TRBJ2-7; clone_size: -; d_call: -; v_call: TRBV6-1; cdr3_nt: TGTGCCAGCAGTGCGGACGGTAGCCCCTACGAGCAGTACTTC; cdr3_aa: CASSADGSPYEQYF
j_call: TRBJ2-2; clone_size: few; d_call: -; v_call: TRBV6-5; cdr3_nt: TGTGCCAGCAGTTACAAAGGACAAATGAACACCGGGGAGCTGTTTTTT; cdr3_aa: CASSYKGQMNTGELFF
j_call: TRBJ2-5; clone_size: -; d_call: -; v_call: TRBV15; cdr3_nt: TGTGCCACCAGCAGAGCTCTAAAAGAGACCCAGTACTTC; cdr3_aa: CATSRALKETQYF
j_call: TRBJ1-2; clone_size: few; d_call: -; v_call: TRBV29-1; cdr3_nt: TGCAGCGCTGCGTCTGGGGCCGGCTACACCTTC; cdr3_aa: CSAASGAGYTF
j_call: TRBJ1-1; clone_size: -; d_call: -; v_call: TRBV7-9; cdr3_nt: TGTGCCAGCAGCTCCGGACATTTCACTGAAGCTTTCTTT; cdr3_aa: CASSSGHFTEAFF
j_call: TRBJ2-2; clone_size: few; d_call: -; v_call: TRBV4-3; cdr3_nt: TGCGCCAGCAGCCAAGATAGGGGCGGAGAGCTGAACACCGGGGAGCTGTTTTTT; cdr3_aa: CASSQDRGGELNTGELFF
j_call: TRBJ1-6; clone_size: -; d_call: -; v_call: TRBV7-2; cdr3_nt: TGTGCCAGCAGCCGGGCCCCTAATTCACCCCTCCACTTT; cdr3_aa: CASSRAPNSPLHF
j_call: TRBJ2-1; clone_size: -; d_call: TRBD2; v_call: TRBV7-9; cdr3_nt: TGTGCGGTAGCGGGAGTTTACAATGAGCAGTTCTTC; cdr3_aa: CAVAGVYNEQFF
j_call: TRBJ2-3; clone_size: -; d_call: TRBD1; v_call: TRBV6-5; cdr3_nt: TGTGCCAGCAGCCCATTCAGGGGGCGGACGGATACGCAGTATTTT; cdr3_aa: CASSPFRGRTDTQYF
j_call: TRBJ1-1; clone_size: -; d_call: -; v_call: TRBV6-5; cdr3_nt: TGTGCCAGCAGTTACTCCACCGGTGATAGGGGGGCTGAGACTGAAGCTTTCTTT; cdr3_aa: CASSYSTGDRGAETEAFF
j_call: TRBJ1-2; clone_size: few; d_call: -; v_call: TRBV27; cdr3_nt: TGTGCCAGCAGTTCCGGCTTCTACTATGGCTACACCTTC; cdr3_aa: CASSSGFYYGYTF